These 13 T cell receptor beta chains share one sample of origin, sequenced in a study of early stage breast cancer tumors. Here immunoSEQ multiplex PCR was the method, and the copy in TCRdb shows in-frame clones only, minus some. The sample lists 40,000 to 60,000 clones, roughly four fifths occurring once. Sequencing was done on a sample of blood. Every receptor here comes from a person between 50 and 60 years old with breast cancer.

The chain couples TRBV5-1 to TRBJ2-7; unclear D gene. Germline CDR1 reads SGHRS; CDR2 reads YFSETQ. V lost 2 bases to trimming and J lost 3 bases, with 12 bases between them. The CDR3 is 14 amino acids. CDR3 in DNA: TGCGCCAGCAGCTTTTCTCCATCTAACTACGAGCAGTACTTC. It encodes CASSFSPSNYEQYF.

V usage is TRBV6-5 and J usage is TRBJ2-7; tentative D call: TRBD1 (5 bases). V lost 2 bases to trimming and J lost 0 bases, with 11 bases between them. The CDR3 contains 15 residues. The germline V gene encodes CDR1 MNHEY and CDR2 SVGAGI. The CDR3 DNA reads TGTGCCAGCAGTTACGGGGCACCGAGCTCCTACGAGCAGTACTTC. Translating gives CASSYGAPSSYEQYF.

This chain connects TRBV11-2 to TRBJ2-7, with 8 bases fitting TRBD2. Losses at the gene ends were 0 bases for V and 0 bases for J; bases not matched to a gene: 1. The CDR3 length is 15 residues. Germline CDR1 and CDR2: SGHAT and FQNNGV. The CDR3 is CASSLELADSYEQYF. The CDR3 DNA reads TGTGCCAGCAGCTTAGAACTAGCGGACTCCTACGAGCAGTACTTC.

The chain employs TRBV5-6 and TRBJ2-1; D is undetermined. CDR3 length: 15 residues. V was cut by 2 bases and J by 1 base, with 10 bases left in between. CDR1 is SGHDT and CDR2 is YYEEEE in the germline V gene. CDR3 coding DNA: TGTGCCAGCAGCTTCAGCGTGAGTTCCTACAATGAGCAGTTCTTC. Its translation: CASSFSVSSYNEQFF.

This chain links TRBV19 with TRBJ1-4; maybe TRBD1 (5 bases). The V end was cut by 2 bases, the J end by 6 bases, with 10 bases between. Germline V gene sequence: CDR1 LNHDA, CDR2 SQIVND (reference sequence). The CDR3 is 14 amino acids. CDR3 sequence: CASSIRGPYEKLFF. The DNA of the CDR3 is TGTGCCAGTAGTATAAGGGGACCGTATGAAAAACTGTTTTTT.

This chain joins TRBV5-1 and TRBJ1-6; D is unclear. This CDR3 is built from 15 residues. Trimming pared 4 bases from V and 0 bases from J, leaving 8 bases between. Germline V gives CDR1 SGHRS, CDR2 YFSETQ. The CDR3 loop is CASSPTSSYNSPLHF. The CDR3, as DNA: TGCGCCAGCAGCCCCACCTCCTCCTATAATTCACCCCTCCACTTT.

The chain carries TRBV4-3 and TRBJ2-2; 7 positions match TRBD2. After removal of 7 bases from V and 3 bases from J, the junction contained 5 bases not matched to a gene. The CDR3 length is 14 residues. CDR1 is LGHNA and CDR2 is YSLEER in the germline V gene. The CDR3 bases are TGCGCCAGCACTAGCGGATTCTACACCGGGGAGCTGTTTTTT. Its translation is CASTSGFYTGELFF.

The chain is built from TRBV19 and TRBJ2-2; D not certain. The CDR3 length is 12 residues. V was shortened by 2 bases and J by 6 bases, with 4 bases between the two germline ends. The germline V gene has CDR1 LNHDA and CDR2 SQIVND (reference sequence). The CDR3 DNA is TGTGCCAGTAGTATATTCGCCGGGGAGCTGTTTTTT. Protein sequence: CASSIFAGELFF.

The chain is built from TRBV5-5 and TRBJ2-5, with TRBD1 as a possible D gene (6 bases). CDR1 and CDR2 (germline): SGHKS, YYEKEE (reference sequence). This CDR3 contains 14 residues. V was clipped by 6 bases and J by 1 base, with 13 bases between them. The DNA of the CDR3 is TGTGCCAGCATGATCACAGGGCCCCAAGAGACCCAGTACTTC. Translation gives CASMITGPQETQYF.

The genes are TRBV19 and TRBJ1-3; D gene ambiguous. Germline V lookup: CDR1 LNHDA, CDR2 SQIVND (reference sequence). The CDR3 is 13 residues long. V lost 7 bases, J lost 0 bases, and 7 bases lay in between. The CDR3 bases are TGTGCCAGTAATCTGAACTCTGGAAACACCATATATTTT. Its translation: CASNLNSGNTIYF.

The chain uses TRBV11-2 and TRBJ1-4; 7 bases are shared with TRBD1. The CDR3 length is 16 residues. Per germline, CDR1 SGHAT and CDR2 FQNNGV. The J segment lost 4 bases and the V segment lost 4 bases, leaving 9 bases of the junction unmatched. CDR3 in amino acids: CASSSYGDSNNEKLFF. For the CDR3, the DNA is TGTGCCAGCAGCTCGTACGGGGACAGTAATAATGAAAAACTGTTTTTT.

The CDR3 reads CAWKGALNSPLHF. The CDR3 DNA sequence: TGTGCCTGGAAGGGGGCGCTGAATTCACCCCTCCACTTT. This rearrangement joins TRBV30 to TRBJ1-6; 7 bases agree with TRBD1. V lost 4 bases, J lost 7 bases, and 4 bases stayed unmatched. The germline V gene has CDR1 GTSNPN and CDR2 SVGIG (reference sequence). This CDR3 spans 13 amino acids.

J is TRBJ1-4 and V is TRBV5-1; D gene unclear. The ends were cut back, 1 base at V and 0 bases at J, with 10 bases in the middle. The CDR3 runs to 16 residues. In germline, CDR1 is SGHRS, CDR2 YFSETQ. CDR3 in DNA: TGCGCCAGCAGCTTGAGTCTACTAGCAACTAATGAAAAACTGTTTTTT. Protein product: CASSLSLLATNEKLFF.